This T cell receptor beta chain comes out of a study of tumor-infiltrating lymphocytes in localized non-small cell lung cancer. This clone was counted a few times. Its antigen is undetermined. Whole-study findings and limits: IM1 and IM2 tumors showed no difference in T-cell fraction.

Repertoires were generated with immunoSEQ multiplex PCR, while TCRdb's copy carries only in-frame clones and drops some. The sample yields over 6,500 clones, roughly four fifths seen once. The source material was uninvolved lung tissue not adjacent to the tumor. This sequence originates from a human donor with non-small cell lung cancer.

CDR3 in amino acids: CASTEGGGGYTF. The CDR3 DNA is TGTGCCAGCACCGAGGGGGGCGGGGGCTACACCTTC. The gene calls are TRBV6-5 and TRBJ1-2, with TRBD1 as a possible D gene (6 bases). Deletions cut 7 bases from V and 8 bases from J, with 14 bases between. The CDR3 loop spans 12 amino acids. The V gene's germline CDR1 is MNHEY and CDR2 SVGAGI.